This is a list of T cell receptor beta chains from one sample in a study of T cell responses to AZD1222 COVID-19 vaccine. Method: immunoSEQ multiplex PCR; TCRdb's copy keeps in-frame clones and lacks some. The data show under 95,000 clones, 88% seen once. Sample: peripheral blood, taken on day 0 of AZD1222 vaccination. These receptor sequences come from an adult in good health. Both conserved end residues are trimmed from each CDR3. D genes are given only for firm matches.

J gene	V gene	D gene	CDR3 protein
TRBJ1-5	TRBV18	-	ASSPGRDLGAQH
TRBJ2-1	TRBV3-1/TRBV3-2	TRBD2	ASSLMGKILAGAIDEQF
TRBJ1-2	TRBV29-1	TRBD1	SAGQGINYGYT
TRBJ1-1	TRBV6-5	-	ASSYRTGSWISEAF
TRBJ1-5	TRBV19	TRBD1	ASSIKGQGASGNQPQH
TRBJ2-1	TRBV21-1	-	ASSRTSVQF
TRBJ1-4	TRBV30	-	AWSFRTGLNEKLF
TRBJ1-5	TRBV7-9	TRBD1	ASSLGTAENQPQH
TRBJ2-7	TRBV10-3	-	AISTDRTTYEQY
TRBJ1-1	TRBV11-3	-	ASTPIDTTTEAF
TRBJ2-1	TRBV3-1/TRBV3-2	-	ASSRRDLGDEQF
TRBJ2-7	TRBV29-1	TRBD1	SVEELRTGSSYEQY
TRBJ1-2	TRBV13	-	ASSLVSHRRANYGYT
TRBJ1-2	TRBV30	-	AWSVLGGYT
TRBJ1-3	TRBV7-9	-	ASSVNTIY
TRBJ2-2	TRBV12-3/TRBV12-4	-	ASSLMVTGELF
TRBJ1-5	TRBV19	-	ASGPSTSRNQPQH
TRBJ2-2	TRBV7-6	TRBD1	ASSRQGANTGELF